The following is a TCR beta chain sequence with its context. Its matching antigen is unknown. The record originates from a study of OX40 agonist ivuxolimab in advanced cancers. Findings and limits, study-wide: The study found among the lowest clonal expansion in partial responders at 0.1-3.0 mg/kg.

Blood samples were obtained at baseline, cycle 4 day 1, and cycle 7 day 1. CDR1 is PRHDT and CDR2 is FYEKMQ in the germline V gene (reference sequence). The J segment lost 4 bases and the V segment lost 5 bases, leaving 5 bases of the junction unmatched. The CDR3 totals 15 residues. Libraries were prepared by immunoSEQ multiplex PCR; TCRdb keeps only in-frame clonotypes and omits some of them. The repertoire holds 40,000 to 50,000 clones, with about 87% as singletons. The source was CD4+ or CD8+ T cells sorted from blood, collected in a trial of the OX40 agonist ivuxolimab. This sequence joins TRBV13 and TRBJ2-2; 9 bases are shared with TRBD1. This TCR was sampled from an adult with an advanced solid tumor such as melanoma, head and neck, liver or kidney cancer. The CDR3 spells CASSLGQGLTGELFF. The CDR3 DNA follows: TGTGCCAGCAGCCTGGGACAGGGACTCACCGGGGAGCTGTTTTTT.